Presented here are 13 T cell receptor beta chains from one specimen sequenced in a study of blood T cell repertoires in COVID-19. Here immunoSEQ multiplex PCR was the method, and the copy in TCRdb shows in-frame clones only, minus some. The sample includes roughly 220,000 clones, around 87% of them seen just once. The specimen was PBMCs or T cells enriched from blood (not recorded which). The receptors originated from a man under 40 who had been exposed to COVID-19.

The chain uses TRBV6-5 and TRBJ2-7, with 7 bases that match TRBD1. The CDR3 covers 14 residues. Germline values: CDR1 MNHEY, CDR2 SVGAGI. With V trimmed by 5 bases and J by 3 bases, 7 bases remained unmatched. The DNA for the CDR3 is TGTGCCAGCAGTACGAAGGGGGCCCACTACGAGCAGTACTTC. It translates to CASSTKGAHYEQYF.

The chain links TRBV5-1 to TRBJ1-4; the match to TRBD1 covers 7 bases. CDR3 length: 16 residues. Germline V lookup: CDR1 SGHRS, CDR2 YFSETQ. V gave up 1 base and J gave up 6 bases; unmatched junction bases: 9. As DNA, the CDR3 is TGCGCCAGCAGCTTGTCAACAGGGGCTTCTCATGAAAAACTGTTTTTT. Amino acid sequence: CASSLSTGASHEKLFF.

This rearrangement joins TRBV12-3 or TRBV12-4 to TRBJ2-7; D may be TRBD2 (5 bases). The CDR3 runs 13 residues. V shed 3 bases and J shed 0 bases, with 6 bases lying between them. The CDR3 region has the DNA TGTGCCAGCAGTTTCGGGGACTCCTACGAGCAGTACTTC. It encodes CASSFGDSYEQYF.

The V and J genes are TRBV19 and TRBJ2-1; possible D gene TRBD2, 6 bases. V dropped 1 base and J dropped 9 bases, with 19 bases sitting between them. This CDR3 has 16 residues. Germline CDR1 LNHDA, CDR2 SQIVND (reference sequence). CDR3 sequence: CASSIVAGPFSAEQFF. The CDR3 DNA reads TGTGCCAGTAGTATAGTTGCGGGGCCCTTTTCGGCTGAGCAGTTCTTC. The full variable domain, completed using reference TRBV19 and TRBJ2-1, is DGGITQSPKYLFRKEGQNVTLSCEQNLNHDAMYWYRQDPGQGLRLIYYSQIVNDFQKGDIAEGYSVSREKKESFPLTVTSAQKNPTAFYLCASSIVAGPFSAEQFFGPGTRLTVL.

The CDR3 DNA follows: TGTGCCAGCAGTTTAACGGATCAGCCCCAGCATTTT. This encodes CASSLTDQPQHF. The V and J genes are TRBV12-3 or TRBV12-4 and TRBJ1-5; D is unresolved. This CDR3 has 12 amino acids. V was trimmed by 2 bases and J by 5 bases, leaving 4 bases between them.

CDR3 nucleotides: TGTGCCAGCAGCCCGACAGATACCTATGGCTACACCTTC. Translating it yields CASSPTDTYGYTF. V usage is TRBV7-9 and J usage is TRBJ1-2, with D perhaps TRBD1 (5 bases). The CDR3 totals 13 residues. The ends were cut back, 5 bases at V and 4 bases at J, with 11 bases in the middle. The germline gives CDR1 SEHNR, CDR2 FQNEAQ (reference sequence). The whole variable domain, filled in from reference TRBV7-9 and TRBJ1-2, reads DTGVSQNPRHKITKRGQNVTFRCDPISEHNRLYWYRQTLGQGPEFLTYFQNEAQLEKSRLLSDRFSAERPKGSFSTLEIQRTEQGDSAMYLCASSPTDTYGYTFGSGTRLTVV.

This clone showed up just once. This chain joins TRBV29-1 and TRBJ1-1, with D perhaps TRBD1 (6 bases). Germline CDR1 and CDR2: SQVTM and ANQGSEA. V was pared by 5 bases and J by 0 bases, with 10 bases between. The CDR3 runs 13 residues. The CDR3 sequence is CSVTTGLNTEAFF. CDR3 coding DNA: TGCAGCGTTACAACAGGGCTGAACACTGAAGCTTTCTTT.

The V gene is TRBV19, the J gene TRBJ1-5; TRBD1 matches at 8 bases. Germline assignment: CDR1 LNHDA and CDR2 SQIVND (reference sequence). V dropped 0 bases and J dropped 7; count of bases not matched to a gene: 5. This CDR3 is 15 amino acids long. CDR3 amino acids: CASSIDPGGVQPQHF. In nucleotides, the CDR3 is TGTGCCAGTAGTATAGATCCAGGGGGCGTACAGCCCCAGCATTTT.

This clone was counted once. This chain's CDR3 is CAIRSRDRGDTEAFF. The CDR3 DNA follows: TGTGCCATCAGATCCCGGGACAGGGGTGACACTGAAGCTTTCTTT. The V and J genes are TRBV10-3 and TRBJ1-1; TRBD1 matches at 10 bases. Losses at the gene ends were 6 bases for V and 3 bases for J; bases not matched to a gene: 7. Looked up from germline, CDR1 is ENHRY and CDR2 is SYGVKD. The CDR3 extends over 15 amino acids.

The J gene is TRBJ2-2, the V gene TRBV7-6; weak D call: TRBD2 (6 bases). Germline V gene sequence: CDR1 SGHVS, CDR2 FNYEAQ. This CDR3 is 13 amino acids long. V was cut by 7 bases and J by 6 bases, with 12 bases left in between. CDR3 DNA sequence: TGTGCCAGCACCCGGGGGTCCGCCGGGGAGCTGTTTTTT. Translated, it gives CASTRGSAGELFF.

The gene calls are TRBV11-2 and TRBJ1-2; D is unclear. The CDR3 runs 16 residues. The germline V and J ends were trimmed by 0 bases and 5 bases, with 16 bases remaining between them. In germline, CDR1 is SGHAT, CDR2 FQNNGV. As DNA, the CDR3 is TGTGCCAGCAGCTTAGATCGGGTTCACTTGCGGTATGGCTACACCTTC. Its protein product is CASSLDRVHLRYGYTF.

V usage is TRBV10-3 and J usage is TRBJ2-1; 11 nucleotides align to TRBD2. J lost 9 bases, V lost 3 bases, and 10 bases had no gene match. This CDR3 has 16 amino acids. The germline gives CDR1 ENHRY, CDR2 SYGVKD. The CDR3 DNA follows: TGTGCCATCAGTGACGGAACTAGCGGGGGTTCCACTGAGCAGTTCTTC. Translation gives CAISDGTSGGSTEQFF.

The chain's CDR3 is CASRAGGQTNYGYTF. The CDR3 nucleotides read TGTGCCAGCAGAGCCGGGGGACAGACTAACTATGGCTACACCTTC. The chain recombines TRBV9 with TRBJ1-2; 7 bases are shared with TRBD1. Germline CDR1 is SGDLS and CDR2 is YYNGEE. V lost 5 bases, J lost 0 bases, and 7 bases stayed unmatched. This CDR3 has 15 residues.